What follows describes a single TCR beta chain. Losses at the gene ends were 2 bases for V and 0 bases for J; bases not matched to a gene: 2. The germline gives CDR1 SGHAT, CDR2 FQNNGV. CDR3 length: 18 amino acids. This specimen belongs to a study of blood T cell repertoires in COVID-19. Data came from immunoSEQ multiplex PCR; TCRdb stores just in-frame clones and leaves some out. This sample has tens of thousands of clones; about 90% occur once, and the top ten carry 2.2%. V usage is TRBV11-2 and J usage is TRBJ2-2; 14 bases are shared with TRBD2. Sequenced sample: peripheral blood. This receptor was obtained from a human donor in a cohort sampled during active COVID-19. Here the CDR3 DNA reads TGTGCCAGCAGCTTAAGACTAGCGGGAGGGTCGAACACCGGGGAGCTGTTTTTT. Translating gives CASSLRLAGGSNTGELFF. The full variable domain, rest sourced from reference TRBV11-2 and TRBJ2-2, is EAGVAQSPRYKIIEKRQSVAFWCNPISGHATLYWYQQILGQGPKLLIQFQNNGVVDDSQLPKDRFSAERLKGVDSTLKIQPAKLEDSAVYLCASSLRLAGGSNTGELFFGEGSRLTVL.